This entry is about one TCR beta chain. Its antigen is currently not known. Base qualities are not recorded, but no much larger clone differs from it by a single base. In the germline V gene, CDR1 corresponds to SGDLS and CDR2 to YYNGEE. V ends up 4 bases short and J 2 bases short, with an unmatched junction base count of 7. Inclusive of the bounding cysteine and phenylalanine, the CDR3 is 16 residues long. CDR3 DNA only is kept here, 48 bases in frame from base 1. This record comes from a study of blood T cell repertoires in COVID-19 (TCRdb year 2020). For the study in its entirety: Samples covering the acute and convalescent phases of COVID-19 were provided by collaborators in the United States, Italy and Spain. The material from the prospective study consisted of cDNA or gDNA derived from T cells, B-cell-depleted T cells, or PBMCs. Where HLA class I and class II types were available, the types were taken from metadata supplied by the sample provider, not from assay-based typing. Subjects who had been exposed to COVID-19, were actively infected with it, or had recovered from it provided the deeply sampled blood TCRbeta repertoires that made up the dataset. Samples were obtained from the ongoing ImmuneRACE study (first 160 participants) and from 1,000 to 1,500 subjects provided by 6 global collaborators. The repertoires were released in a freely available public database intended as a resource for research on the immune response to SARS-CoV-2. Nearly every sample came with metadata listing a de-identified subject ID, COVID-19 status, age in years and sex.

One collaborating source in Seattle enrolled patients during active infection and followed them longitudinally through the course of disease. Whole blood was collected in K2EDTA tubes by collaborating institutions according to the institutions' own protocols. For TCRbeta analysis, collaborators shipped samples as frozen whole blood, isolated PBMCs, or DNA extracted from either of those sample types. The immunoSEQ Assay, a bias-controlled multiplex PCR, was used to amplify TCRbeta CDR3 regions from genomic DNA. Turning to the authors' computational methods: Within the assay, amplification of reference gene primers was used to estimate how many nucleated cells each sample contained. To quantify the absolute abundance of each unique TCRbeta CDR3 rearrangement, sequence reads were collapsed and filtered. For each sample, productive Simpson clonality was calculated by taking the square root of Simpson's diversity index across productive rearrangements. In TCRdb, the immuneACCESS table is reduced to in-frame sequences with V and J assigned. These tables do not hold every clone; where another copy was compared, an unresolved V gene accounts for under half, and the others remain unexplained. That table is the source of V, J and clone size, and D and trimming were worked out from the DNA. The sample data list about 210,000 clones, and 84% of these were observed just once. The ten largest clonotypes hold 7.5% to 9% of the sample.

Overall study outcomes, separate from this receptor: The amount of clinical and demographic metadata varied by source and participant and was provided uncurated.

The rearrangement joined TRBV9 to TRBJ2-1; the junction holds 9 bases that match TRBD2. Sample: peripheral blood. The sequence derives from a woman of 80 years or more with COVID-19, enrolled during active disease. The sequence in DNA is TGTGCCAGCAGCCAGACTAGCGGAGGAACCTACAATGAGCAGTTCTTC. The resulting protein is CASSQTSGGTYNEQFF.